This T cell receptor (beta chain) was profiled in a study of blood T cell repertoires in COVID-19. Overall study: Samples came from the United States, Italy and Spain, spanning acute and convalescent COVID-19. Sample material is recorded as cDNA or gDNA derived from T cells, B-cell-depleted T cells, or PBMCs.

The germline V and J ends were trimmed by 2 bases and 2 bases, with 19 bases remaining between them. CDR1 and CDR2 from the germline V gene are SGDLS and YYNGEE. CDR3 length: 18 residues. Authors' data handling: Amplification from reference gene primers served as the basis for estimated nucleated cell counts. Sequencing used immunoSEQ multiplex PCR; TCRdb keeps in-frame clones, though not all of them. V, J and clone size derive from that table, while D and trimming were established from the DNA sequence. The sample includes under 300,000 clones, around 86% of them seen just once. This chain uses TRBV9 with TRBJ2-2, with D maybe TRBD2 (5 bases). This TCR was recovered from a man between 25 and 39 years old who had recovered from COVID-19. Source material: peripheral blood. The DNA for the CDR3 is TGTGCCAGCAGCGTCCCCCCCCACGGGGAATTAAACACCGGGGAGCTGTTTTTT. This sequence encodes CASSVPPHGELNTGELFF.